Listed here are 22 T cell receptor beta chains from one sample, sequenced in a study of OX40 agonist ivuxolimab in advanced cancers. The method was immunoSEQ multiplex PCR; TCRdb's version includes in-frame clones alone and lacks a portion of them. Of about 79,000 clones in the sample, roughly 94% were seen once. Sequences were derived from CD4+ or CD8+ T cells sorted from blood, sampled in a trial of the OX40 agonist ivuxolimab. Receptors were obtained from an adult with an advanced solid tumor such as melanoma, head and neck, liver or kidney cancer.

The chain uses TRBV11-2 and TRBJ2-1; no reliable D call. This CDR3 region has 15 residues. CDR1 and CDR2 (germline): SGHAT, FQNNGV. The V gene lost 0 bases and the J gene lost 7 bases, with 13 bases spanning the gap. As DNA, the CDR3 is TGTGCCAGCAGCTTAGAATTCGGTAGTGTGAATGAGCAGTTCTTC. As protein: CASSLEFGSVNEQFF.

This clone was detected only once. The chain links TRBV21-1 to TRBJ2-7. TRBV21-1 constitutes a pseudogene. The length of the CDR3 is 15 residues. The CDR3 sequence: CASSKARGRTYEQYF. The CDR3 DNA sequence: TGTGCCAGCAGCAAAGCGCGAGGACGAACCTACGAGCAGTACTTC.

This clone was found once. This sequence joins TRBV28 and TRBJ1-1; TRBD1 aligns across 7 bases. CDR1 and CDR2 (germline): MDHEN, SYDVKM. The CDR3 runs 13 residues. The V segment lost 4 bases and the J segment 1 base; nucleotides outside the gene matches: 0. The CDR3 coding sequence is TGTGCCAGCAGTTGGGACAGGAACACTGAAGCTTTCTTT. This sequence encodes CASSWDRNTEAFF.

The chain joins TRBV9 to TRBJ2-3, with D perhaps matching TRBD2 (5 bases). This CDR3 contains 14 residues. V was clipped by 7 bases and J by 2 bases, with 14 bases between them. Germline V gene sequence: CDR1 SGDLS, CDR2 YYNGEE. CDR3 nucleotides: TGTGCCAGCTCCGAGAGCGGAACCACAGATACGCAGTATTTT. Translating it yields CASSESGTTDTQYF.

This clone was observed a single time. This chain links TRBV6-6 with TRBJ2-7; 7 positions agree with TRBD1. This CDR3 has 15 residues. The germline CDR1 and CDR2 sequences are MNHNY and SVGAGI (reference sequence). After removal of 2 bases from V and 0 bases from J, the junction contained 4 bases not matched to a gene. CDR3 in DNA: TGTGCCAGCAGTTACGAGGGGGCGAGCTCCTACGAGCAGTACTTC. Its protein is CASSYEGASSYEQYF.

The V gene is TRBV4-3, the J gene TRBJ1-2; the D is unclear. Germline V gene lookup returns CDR1 LGHNA and CDR2 YSLEER. V was shortened by 1 base and J by 6 bases, with 12 bases between the two germline ends. The CDR3 has 14 residues. The CDR3 sequence is CASSQVGVGNGYTF. CDR3 bases: TGCGCCAGCAGCCAAGTCGGGGTGGGGAATGGCTACACCTTC.

The rearrangement uses TRBV9 and TRBJ2-1; D perhaps matches TRBD1 (6 bases). CDR1 is SGDLS and CDR2 is YYNGEE in the germline V gene. CDR3 length: 14 residues. V lost 4 bases, J lost 6 bases, and 14 bases lay in between. CDR3 DNA sequence: TGTGCCAGCAGCAAGATCACAGGGATCAATGAGCAGTTCTTC. Translated, it gives CASSKITGINEQFF.

The chain uses TRBV28 and TRBJ2-3, with a tentative D call TRBD2 (5 bases). Trimming removed 1 base at V and 0 bases at J, with 11 bases between. This CDR3 comprises 16 residues. Germline assignment: CDR1 MDHEN and CDR2 SYDVKM. The CDR3: CASSLSRGTSTDTQYF. CDR3 sequence (DNA): TGTGCCAGCAGTTTATCTCGGGGTACTAGCACAGATACGCAGTATTTT.

The chain joins TRBV6-5 to TRBJ2-7, with no clear D. From germline, CDR1 is MNHEY and CDR2 SVGAGI. V shed 5 bases and J shed 3 bases, with 11 bases lying between them. The CDR3 extends over 13 amino acids. Here the CDR3 reads CASSPPLGYEQYF. The CDR3 DNA is TGTGCCAGCAGTCCCCCTTTGGGCTACGAGCAGTACTTC.

The chain is built from TRBV13 and TRBJ1-4; TRBD1 matches 7 bases. The CDR3 length is 14 residues. Germline V gene data show CDR1 as PRHDT and CDR2 as FYEKMQ (reference sequence). The V and J ends lost 5 bases and 7 bases, in that order; junction bases with no gene match: 7. CDR3 nucleotide sequence: TGTGCCAGCAGCCAACAGGGGAAAGGTGAAAAACTGTTTTTT. It encodes CASSQQGKGEKLFF.

This chain uses TRBV27 with TRBJ2-5, with D unclear. The CDR3 loop spans 14 amino acids. Trimming removed 2 bases from V and 3 bases from J, with 10 bases in between. Germline lookup yields CDR1 MNHEY and CDR2 SMNVEV (reference sequence). The DNA for the CDR3 is TGTGCCAGCAGTTTACTAAGGGCAGAAGAGACCCAGTACTTC. Protein sequence: CASSLLRAEETQYF.

The rearrangement joins TRBV7-3 to TRBJ2-5; D perhaps matches TRBD2 (6 bases). The end of the DNA fits TRBJ2-7 better, so the J call may be wrong. Germline V gives CDR1 SGHTA, CDR2 FQGTGA. The CDR3 runs 14 residues. The CDR3 bases are TGTGCCAGCAGCTTAACCGGAGGGCCTGACGAGCAGTACTTC. Translated: CASSLTGGPDEQYF.

This rearrangement joins TRBV4-1 to TRBJ2-3, with 9 bases aligning to TRBD2. The junction had 7 bases not matched to a gene; V was cut back by 0 bases and J by 6 bases. From germline, CDR1 is MGHRA and CDR2 YSYEKL. The CDR3 consists of 16 residues. CDR3 DNA sequence: TGCGCCAGCAGCCAAGATTTGAGCGGGGGGTCGGATACGCAGTATTTT. Translated: CASSQDLSGGSDTQYF.

The chain employs TRBV10-1 and TRBJ2-2; 15 bases match TRBD2. V lost 4 bases, J lost 4 bases, and 1 base stayed unmatched. Germline lookup yields CDR1 WNHNN and CDR2 SYGVQD (reference sequence). This CDR3 is built from 16 residues. The CDR3 reads CASSGGLAGGTGELFF. CDR3 sequence (DNA): TGCGCCAGCAGTGGGGGACTAGCGGGAGGCACCGGGGAGCTGTTTTTT.

The chain combines TRBV27 with TRBJ1-5; 9 nucleotides line up with TRBD1. The CDR3 is made up of 14 amino acids. Germline V gene sequence: CDR1 MNHEY, CDR2 SMNVEV (reference sequence). After removal of 3 bases from V and 6 bases from J, the junction contained 3 bases not matched to a gene. CDR3 DNA sequence: TGTGCCAGCAGTTTCGGACAGGGGACTCAGCCCCAGCATTTT. It specifies CASSFGQGTQPQHF.

This chain links TRBV9 with TRBJ1-1; perhaps TRBD1 as D (5 bases). Trimming shortened V by 4 bases and J by 1 base, and 14 bases separated the two germline ends. The length of the CDR3 is 15 residues. The germline V gene encodes CDR1 SGDLS and CDR2 YYNGEE. CDR3 in DNA: TGTGCCAGCAGCCCCGGGGGGGGGTGGAACACTGAAGCTTTCTTT. As protein: CASSPGGGWNTEAFF.

V gene TRBV5-1 combines with J gene TRBJ2-3; no reliable D call. CDR3 length: 15 residues. Germline CDR1 and CDR2: SGHRS and YFSETQ. V shed 1 base and J shed 2 bases, with 11 bases lying between them. In nucleotides, the CDR3 is TGCGCCAGCAGCTTGTCCAAGCCGTACACAGATACGCAGTATTTT. Its translation: CASSLSKPYTDTQYF.

The rearrangement uses TRBV11-2 and TRBJ2-7, with 10 positions matching TRBD2. The ends lost 2 bases at V and 6 bases at J; junction bases unmatched: 13. The CDR3 covers 17 residues. Germline V gives CDR1 SGHAT, CDR2 FQNNGV. The CDR3 bases are TGTGCCAGCAGCTTAATTGTTGGGCTAGCGGGAGCCTCCGAGCAGTACTTC. Its translation is CASSLIVGLAGASEQYF. Drawing the rest from reference TRBV11-2 and TRBJ2-7, the complete variable domain is EAGVAQSPRYKIIEKRQSVAFWCNPISGHATLYWYQQILGQGPKLLIQFQNNGVVDDSQLPKDRFSAERLKGVDSTLKIQPAKLEDSAVYLCASSLIVGLAGASEQYFGPGTRLTVT.

The chain combines TRBV19 with TRBJ2-6; TRBD1 aligns across 8 bases. Germline assignment: CDR1 LNHDA and CDR2 SQIVND (reference sequence). V dropped 7 bases and J dropped 1; count of bases not matched to a gene: 12. The CDR3 consists of 18 residues. In DNA form, the CDR3 reads TGTGCCAGTAAGGGGGGTCCCGGGACAGGTTCTGGGGCCAACGTCCTGACTTTC. Translating it yields CASKGGPGTGSGANVLTF. The full variable domain, rest sourced from reference TRBV19 and TRBJ2-6, is DGGITQSPKYLFRKEGQNVTLSCEQNLNHDAMYWYRQDPGQGLRLIYYSQIVNDFQKGDIAEGYSVSREKKESFPLTVTSAQKNPTAFYLCASKGGPGTGSGANVLTFGAGSRLTVL.

The V and J genes are TRBV23-1 and TRBJ2-2, with D possibly TRBD1 on 5 matching bases. TRBV23-1 falls under the ORF class, with uncertain function. CDR3 length: 17 residues. V was clipped by 0 bases and J by 1 base, with 12 bases between them. The CDR3: CASSQSLSGLNTGELFF. DNA for the CDR3: TGCGCCAGCAGTCAATCGCTGTCAGGGCTGAACACCGGGGAGCTGTTTTTT.

The chain couples TRBV28 to TRBJ1-4; weak D call: TRBD1 (5 bases). The CDR3 extends over 15 amino acids. Trimming took off 4 bases at V and 11 bases at J, with 20 bases between the two ends. The germline CDR1 and CDR2 sequences are MDHEN and SYDVKM. The CDR3 nucleotides read TGTGCCAGCAGTTCCCCTATTCAGGAGGGGAGGAAACTGTTTTTT. Translating it yields CASSSPIQEGRKLFF.

V usage is TRBV19 and J usage is TRBJ1-5; 9 nucleotides match TRBD1. Germline trimming cut 3 bases from V and 5 bases from J; bases unmatched to any gene: 5. Germline loops: CDR1 LNHDA, CDR2 SQIVND (reference sequence). The CDR3 spans 15 residues. The CDR3 loop is CASSMGQGGDQPQHF. Here the CDR3 DNA reads TGTGCCAGTAGTATGGGACAGGGCGGGGATCAGCCCCAGCATTTT.